This T cell receptor (beta chain) was obtained from a study of cytomegalovirus exposure and HLA in healthy donors. Study results and caveats: Despite most TCR sequences being rare, some public TCRs occurred in many donors. Sequencing probably produced one cluster of sequence variants that were highly shared. Later, an analysis found that common viral pathogens appeared to be linked with several of the most significant clusters.

As regards this clone: The antigen is unknown.

Germline lookup yields CDR1 SEHNR and CDR2 FQNEAQ (reference sequence). V dropped 1 base and J dropped 9 bases, with 15 bases sitting between them. CDR3 length: 14 amino acids. The primer mix had 60 Vbeta and 13 Jbeta primers. Repertoires were generated with immunoSEQ multiplex PCR, while TCRdb's copy carries only in-frame clones and drops some. The top ten hold roughly 9.8% of the sample, which has over 95,000 clones, 70% to 85% seen once. Sequencing input: PBMCs. The chain recombines TRBV7-9 with TRBJ2-5, with D unclear. This clonotype originated in a man aged 35-49 years in good health and CMV-seropositive. This CDR3 is CASSLGLSTFAQYF. The DNA of the CDR3 is TGTGCCAGCAGCTTAGGCCTCTCTACGTTTGCCCAGTACTTC.